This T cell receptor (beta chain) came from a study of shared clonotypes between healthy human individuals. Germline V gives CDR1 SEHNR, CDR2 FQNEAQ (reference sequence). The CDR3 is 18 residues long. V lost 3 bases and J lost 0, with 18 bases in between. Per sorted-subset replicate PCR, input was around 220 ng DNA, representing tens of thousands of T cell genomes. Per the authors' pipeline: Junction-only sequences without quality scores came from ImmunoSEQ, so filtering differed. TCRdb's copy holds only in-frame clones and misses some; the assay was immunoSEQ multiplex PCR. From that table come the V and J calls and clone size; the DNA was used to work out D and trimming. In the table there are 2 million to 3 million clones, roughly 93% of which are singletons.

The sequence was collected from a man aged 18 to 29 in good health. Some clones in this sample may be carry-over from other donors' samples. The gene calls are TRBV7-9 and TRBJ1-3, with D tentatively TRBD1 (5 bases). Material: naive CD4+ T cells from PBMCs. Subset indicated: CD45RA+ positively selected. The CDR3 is CASSLGAGTLGSGNTIYF. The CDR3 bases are TGTGCCAGCAGCTTGGGAGCCGGGACCCTCGGCTCTGGAAACACCATATATTTT.